Below, one T cell receptor beta chain is given with its context. Trimming pared 7 bases from V and 1 base from J, leaving 10 bases between. The CDR3 spans 13 residues. Germline V lookup: CDR1 SNHLY, CDR2 FYNNEI. These data come from a study of technical replicates of blood from several donors. Some clones are missing from TCRdb's copy, which holds only in-frame ones; the method was immunoSEQ multiplex PCR. The sample lists about 75,000 clones, roughly 91% occurring once. This chain joins TRBV2 and TRBJ1-1; D unclear. The sequenced sample was T cells isolated from PBMCs. The sequence was collected from a human donor in good health. Some clones in this sample may be carry-over from other donors' samples. The CDR3 here is CASKKNKNTEAFF. The CDR3 coding sequence is TGTGCCAGCAAAAAAAACAAGAACACTGAAGCTTTCTTT. The full variable domain, rest sourced from reference TRBV2 and TRBJ1-1, is EPEVTQTPSHQVTQMGQEVILRCVPISNHLYFYWYRQILGQKVEFLVSFYNNEISEKSEIFDDQFSVERPDGSNFTLKIRSTKLEDSAMYFCASKKNKNTEAFFGQGTRLTVV.